The entry that follows covers one TCR beta chain sequence. Its target is unknown. Running of the assay took place at deep level. The method was immunoSEQ multiplex PCR; TCRdb's version includes in-frame clones alone and lacks a portion of them. This sample has about 2.3 million clones, with around 90% found just once. CDR1 and CDR2 from the germline V gene are SGHRS and YFSETQ. Trimming shortened V by 3 bases and J by 4 bases, and 17 bases separated the two germline ends. The CDR3 contains 16 residues. This sample is drawn from a study of shared clonotypes between healthy human individuals. As for the study in general: Used for every donor were three CD4 naive, three CD4 memory, two CD8 naive and one CD8 memory plate.

Study-level results: Blood was the only sampled material, and tissue repertoires likely differ.

V and J are TRBV5-1 and TRBJ2-1; D perhaps matches TRBD1 (6 bases). The sample taken for sequencing was naive CD4+ T cells from PBMCs. Subset specified: CD45RA+ positively selected. This receptor was taken from a man younger than 35 in good health. Some clones in this sample may be carry-over from other donors' samples. CDR3 protein: CASSYITGNRYNEQFF. The CDR3 DNA is TGCGCCAGCAGCTACATTACAGGGAATAGGTACAATGAGCAGTTCTTC.